This is a list of T cell receptor beta chains from one sample in a study of blood T cell repertoires in COVID-19. TCRdb's copy holds only in-frame clones and misses some; the assay was immunoSEQ multiplex PCR. The table includes around 25,000 clones, approximately 81% detected once. Sequencing was performed on peripheral blood. The receptors come from a man in his 70s with acute or convalescent COVID-19. The CDR3 runs from the conserved cysteine through the conserved F or W. Fields, in order: clone size, J gene, D gene, V gene, CDR3 DNA, CDR3 protein. A D gene is named only where the DNA matches it firmly. Size values are once, few and many counts, or a class for expanded clones, and some rows have none.

clone size: .
J gene: TRBJ2-2
D gene: .
V gene: TRBV6-5
CDR3 DNA: TGTGCCACCATAAGGGGAACCGGGGAGCTGTTTTTT
CDR3 protein: CATIRGTGELFF

clone size: .
J gene: TRBJ1-4
D gene: .
V gene: TRBV10-1
CDR3 DNA: TGCGCCAGCAGTAAAGTTGGGAGGGCGCTTGGTGAAAAACTGTTTTTT
CDR3 protein: CASSKVGRALGEKLFF

clone size: .
J gene: TRBJ2-2
D gene: .
V gene: TRBV2
CDR3 DNA: TGTGCCAGCAGACGGGATGAGGGTCCCGACGGGGAGCTGTTTTTT
CDR3 protein: CASRRDEGPDGELFF

clone size: .
J gene: TRBJ2-5
D gene: .
V gene: TRBV2
CDR3 DNA: TGTGCCAGCAGAGGATCGGGGACCCAGTACTTC
CDR3 protein: CASRGSGTQYF

clone size: few
J gene: TRBJ2-2
D gene: .
V gene: TRBV1
CDR3 DNA: TGCACCAGCAGGGGGACTAGCGGGGAGCGAAATGGCGGGGAGCTGTTTTTT
CDR3 protein: CTSRGTSGERNGGELFF

clone size: .
J gene: TRBJ2-6
D gene: TRBD1
V gene: TRBV6-1
CDR3 DNA: TGTGCCAGCAGTGGCCGGGACAGGGGGGCTGGGGCCAACGTCCTGACTTTC
CDR3 protein: CASSGRDRGAGANVLTF

clone size: .
J gene: TRBJ1-2
D gene: .
V gene: TRBV7-2
CDR3 DNA: TGTGCCAGCAGCTCCCCCCGGCGGGGGAATGGCTACACCTTC
CDR3 protein: CASSSPRRGNGYTF

clone size: .
J gene: TRBJ2-3
D gene: TRBD2
V gene: TRBV14
CDR3 DNA: TGTGCCAGCAGCAGAACGCCTAGCGGGAGCGTTACGCAGTATTTT
CDR3 protein: CASSRTPSGSVTQYF

clone size: .
J gene: TRBJ2-5
D gene: TRBD2
V gene: TRBV3-1/TRBV3-2
CDR3 DNA: TGTGCCAGCAGCCAAGACGGGACTAGCGAAGAGACCCAGTACTTC
CDR3 protein: CASSQDGTSEETQYF

clone size: .
J gene: TRBJ1-4
D gene: .
V gene: TRBV19
CDR3 DNA: TGTGCCAGTAGTATAGCCGGGAATGAAAAACTGTTTTTT
CDR3 protein: CASSIAGNEKLFF

clone size: .
J gene: TRBJ2-3
D gene: TRBD1
V gene: TRBV6-4
CDR3 DNA: TGTGCCAGCAGTCGGGACAGGGTCGCAGATACGCAGTATTTT
CDR3 protein: CASSRDRVADTQYF

clone size: .
J gene: TRBJ2-5
D gene: TRBD2
V gene: TRBV6-5
CDR3 DNA: TGTGCCAGCACCGAGACTAGCGGCCCACTGGAGACCCAGTACTTC
CDR3 protein: CASTETSGPLETQYF

clone size: .
J gene: TRBJ1-5
D gene: .
V gene: TRBV5-5
CDR3 DNA: TGTGCCAGCAGCTACTATCGGCCCCAGCATTTT
CDR3 protein: CASSYYRPQHF

clone size: .
J gene: TRBJ2-7
D gene: TRBD2
V gene: TRBV7-2
CDR3 DNA: TGTGCCAGCAGCTCGGGGACTAGCGGGGGTGGCGAGCAGTACTTC
CDR3 protein: CASSSGTSGGGEQYF

clone size: .
J gene: TRBJ2-7
D gene: .
V gene: TRBV6-5
CDR3 DNA: TGTGCCAGCATGCGGGGAGCCCACGAGCAGTACTTC
CDR3 protein: CASMRGAHEQYF

clone size: .
J gene: TRBJ1-1
D gene: .
V gene: TRBV27
CDR3 DNA: TGTGCCAGCAGTTTAAACAGGGAAACGATAACTTTCTTT
CDR3 protein: CASSLNRETITFF

clone size: .
J gene: TRBJ1-1
D gene: .
V gene: TRBV7-3
CDR3 DNA: TGTGCCAGCAGCCCTCCGGGATCTAACACTGAAGCTTTCTTT
CDR3 protein: CASSPPGSNTEAFF

clone size: once
J gene: TRBJ2-2
D gene: TRBD2
V gene: TRBV7-9
CDR3 DNA: TGTGCCAGCAGCTCGACTAGCGGGGCCCCCACCGGGGAGCTGTTTTTT
CDR3 protein: CASSSTSGAPTGELFF

clone size: few
J gene: TRBJ2-1
D gene: .
V gene: TRBV10-1
CDR3 DNA: TGCGCCAGCAGTGAAACTAGCCCTAGCAATGAGCAGTTCTTC
CDR3 protein: CASSETSPSNEQFF

clone size: .
J gene: TRBJ2-7
D gene: .
V gene: TRBV5-1
CDR3 DNA: TGCGCCAGCAGCTTGTGGGGAGAGATCCCCTACGAGCAGTACTTC
CDR3 protein: CASSLWGEIPYEQYF

clone size: few
J gene: TRBJ1-5
D gene: .
V gene: TRBV27
CDR3 DNA: TGTGCCAGCAGTCCTTTTACAGGGATCAATCAGCCCCAGCATTTT
CDR3 protein: CASSPFTGINQPQHF

clone size: .
J gene: TRBJ1-5
D gene: .
V gene: TRBV6-5
CDR3 DNA: TGTGCCAGCAGGCACGCCCGGGGGAGCAATCAGCCCCAGCATTTT
CDR3 protein: CASRHARGSNQPQHF

clone size: .
J gene: TRBJ1-5
D gene: .
V gene: TRBV6-5
CDR3 DNA: TGTGCCACTTCGTCGGGCCTAGCTAGCAATCAGCCCCAGCATTTT
CDR3 protein: CATSSGLASNQPQHF

clone size: few
J gene: TRBJ1-4
D gene: .
V gene: TRBV5-1
CDR3 DNA: TGCGCCAGCAGCTTGGGCGGGGCGGATGAAAAACTGTTTTTT
CDR3 protein: CASSLGGADEKLFF

clone size: .
J gene: TRBJ2-5
D gene: TRBD1
V gene: TRBV24-1
CDR3 DNA: TGTGCCACCGGAGCAGACAGGGGACGCCTTGAGACCCAGTACTTC
CDR3 protein: CATGADRGRLETQYF

clone size: once
J gene: TRBJ1-2
D gene: .
V gene: TRBV6-1
CDR3 DNA: TGTGCCAGCAGTGAATACCAAGCCTATGGCTACACCTTC
CDR3 protein: CASSEYQAYGYTF

clone size: .
J gene: TRBJ2-3
D gene: .
V gene: TRBV7-9
CDR3 DNA: TGTGCCAGCAGCTTAACGGGGACACCAAGCACAGATACGCAGTATTTT
CDR3 protein: CASSLTGTPSTDTQYF

clone size: .
J gene: TRBJ1-4
D gene: TRBD1
V gene: TRBV6-2/TRBV6-3
CDR3 DNA: TGTGCCAGCAGATACAGGGGAGGAACTAATGAAAAACTGTTTTTT
CDR3 protein: CASRYRGGTNEKLFF

clone size: .
J gene: TRBJ1-1
D gene: .
V gene: TRBV6-2/TRBV6-3
CDR3 DNA: TGTGCCAGCAGTTACCGGAGTGTTGGTCAGTACACTGAAGCTTTCTTT
CDR3 protein: CASSYRSVGQYTEAFF

clone size: .
J gene: TRBJ2-5
D gene: .
V gene: TRBV30
CDR3 DNA: TGTGCCGCGGGACAAGAGACCCAGTACTTC
CDR3 protein: CAAGQETQYF

clone size: .
J gene: TRBJ2-1
D gene: .
V gene: TRBV21-1
CDR3 DNA: TGTGCCAGCAGCAAAGCAAGACAGCAGTTCTTC
CDR3 protein: CASSKARQQFF

clone size: .
J gene: TRBJ2-7
D gene: TRBD2
V gene: TRBV10-3
CDR3 DNA: TGTGCCATCAGTGTAAGAGGACTAGCGGGAGGGAACTACGAGCAGTACTTC
CDR3 protein: CAISVRGLAGGNYEQYF

clone size: .
J gene: TRBJ2-1
D gene: TRBD1
V gene: TRBV10-1
CDR3 DNA: TGCGCCAATCAGGACAGGGTGGGAAACAATGAGCAGTTCTTC
CDR3 protein: CANQDRVGNNEQFF

clone size: .
J gene: TRBJ2-1
D gene: .
V gene: TRBV21-1
CDR3 DNA: TGTGCCAGCAGCATCCTGTGGACCGGGGGGACTAGCGTTTCCTACAATGAGCAGTTCTTC
CDR3 protein: CASSILWTGGTSVSYNEQFF

clone size: .
J gene: TRBJ2-7
D gene: .
V gene: TRBV6-1
CDR3 DNA: TGTGCCAGCAGTGACCGTGGACAGCTTAGGAACGAGCAGTACTTC
CDR3 protein: CASSDRGQLRNEQYF

clone size: once
J gene: TRBJ2-1
D gene: TRBD1
V gene: TRBV6-5
CDR3 DNA: TGTGCCAGCAGTTATGGACAGGTCGGCCACAATGAGCAGTTCTTC
CDR3 protein: CASSYGQVGHNEQFF

clone size: .
J gene: TRBJ1-1
D gene: .
V gene: TRBV7-2
CDR3 DNA: TGTGCCAGCAGCTTAGGTATGAACACTGAAGCTTTCTTT
CDR3 protein: CASSLGMNTEAFF

clone size: once
J gene: TRBJ1-1
D gene: .
V gene: TRBV10-3
CDR3 DNA: TGTGCCATCAGTGAGCCGGTGATTAACGGTGAAGCTTTCTTT
CDR3 protein: CAISEPVINGEAFF

clone size: .
J gene: TRBJ2-7
D gene: TRBD1
V gene: TRBV5-1
CDR3 DNA: TGCGCCAGCAGCTTGGCCGGGACAGGGGGCTACGAGCAGTACTTC
CDR3 protein: CASSLAGTGGYEQYF

clone size: .
J gene: TRBJ1-5
D gene: .
V gene: TRBV5-4
CDR3 DNA: TGTGCCAGCAGCTTGCAGGGTACGGGTCAGCCCCAGCATTTT
CDR3 protein: CASSLQGTGQPQHF

clone size: .
J gene: TRBJ2-3
D gene: .
V gene: TRBV5-1
CDR3 DNA: TGCGCCAGCAGCTTGGCCGGCGGGACGGTCACAGATACGCAGTATTTT
CDR3 protein: CASSLAGGTVTDTQYF

clone size: .
J gene: TRBJ2-1
D gene: .
V gene: TRBV27
CDR3 DNA: TGTGCCAGCAGTTTGACGAAGGCCGGGTACAATGAGCAGTTCTTC
CDR3 protein: CASSLTKAGYNEQFF

clone size: .
J gene: TRBJ2-2
D gene: .
V gene: TRBV5-8
CDR3 DNA: TGTGCCAGCAGCTTCCGCGGGGGCCACACCGGGGAGCTGTTTTTT
CDR3 protein: CASSFRGGHTGELFF

clone size: once
J gene: TRBJ1-2
D gene: .
V gene: TRBV24-1
CDR3 DNA: TGTGCCACCGAGAGTAGTCTCTATGGCTACACCTTC
CDR3 protein: CATESSLYGYTF

clone size: .
J gene: TRBJ2-5
D gene: .
V gene: TRBV9
CDR3 DNA: TGTGCCAGCAGCGTAGGTTCCCGGGCGGGGAAAGAGACCCAGTACTTC
CDR3 protein: CASSVGSRAGKETQYF

clone size: .
J gene: TRBJ2-7
D gene: TRBD1
V gene: TRBV7-7
CDR3 DNA: TGTGCCAGCAGCTTAGAACAGGGGGCTTACGAGCAGTACTTC
CDR3 protein: CASSLEQGAYEQYF

clone size: .
J gene: TRBJ2-3
D gene: .
V gene: TRBV19
CDR3 DNA: TGTGCCAGTAGTATAGTTCTAGCAAGCCCTCCAGATACGCAGTATTTT
CDR3 protein: CASSIVLASPPDTQYF

clone size: .
J gene: TRBJ2-7
D gene: TRBD1
V gene: TRBV9
CDR3 DNA: TGTGCCAGCAGCGTAGGCCACCGACAGGGATCCTACGAGCAGTACTTC
CDR3 protein: CASSVGHRQGSYEQYF

clone size: .
J gene: TRBJ1-4
D gene: TRBD1
V gene: TRBV7-9
CDR3 DNA: TGTGCCAGCAGCTCCCCAGGGCGACAGGGGGTTTTGGAAAAACTGTTTTTT
CDR3 protein: CASSSPGRQGVLEKLFF

clone size: .
J gene: TRBJ2-7
D gene: .
V gene: TRBV6-2/TRBV6-3
CDR3 DNA: TGTGCCAGCAGTAACGGGGTCTCCTACGAGCAGTACTTC
CDR3 protein: CASSNGVSYEQYF

clone size: once
J gene: TRBJ1-5
D gene: TRBD1
V gene: TRBV10-3
CDR3 DNA: TGTGCCATCAGTGAGGGACAGGCTCATCAGCCCCAGCATTTT
CDR3 protein: CAISEGQAHQPQHF

clone size: .
J gene: TRBJ2-7
D gene: TRBD2
V gene: TRBV2
CDR3 DNA: TGTGCCAGCAGAACAGACGGGACTAGCGGGCAAACCCCGCTCTCCTACGAGCAGTACTTC
CDR3 protein: CASRTDGTSGQTPLSYEQYF